This T cell receptor beta chain emerged from a study of T cells after yellow fever vaccination. Whole-study context: Some fractions had low cell numbers, and these were prepared with SMART-Seq v4 Ultra Low Input. General study findings and limits: Peaking faster, on day 5 versus 15, the secondary response was nonetheless weaker. Relatively few clonotypes were ones that appeared in both CD4 and CD8 compartments. Boosting was followed by the reappearance of most primary-vaccination clones (96% CD4, 70% to 90% CD8).

V was trimmed by 0 bases and J by 6 bases, leaving 18 bases between them. Germline CDR1 and CDR2: MNHEY and SVGAGI. This CDR3 has 17 residues. TCRdb used MiXCR to reprocess the 5' RACE reads, holding one entry per CDR3 protein. The sample contains some 420,000 distinct CDR3 sequences, about 19% of which appear only once. A remark on this clonotype: The antigen is undetermined.

Sequences were derived from PBMCs, sampled before the yellow fever booster vaccination. The chain combines TRBV6-5 with TRBJ2-4; perhaps TRBD1 as D (5 bases). The source is a young man who received the YFV17D yellow fever vaccine. This CDR3 is CASSYSLPLLGANIQYF. The DNA for the CDR3 is TGTGCCAGCAGTTACTCGCTACCCTTGCTAGGGGCAAACATTCAGTACTTC.